These 12 T cell receptor beta chains were all obtained from the same sample, sequenced in a study of circulating and synovial CD4+ cells in juvenile arthritis. Profiling relied on immunoSEQ multiplex PCR, and the TCRdb table lists in-frame clones only, not all of them. The sample has under 40,000 clones, about 96% seen once; the top ten hold 0.68%. Sequencing input: CD4+ T cells from blood. Receptors were obtained from a human donor with juvenile idiopathic arthritis.

The CDR3 region has the DNA TGTGCCAGCAGTCTCGGGGACAACTCAGCTTCACCCCTCCACTTT. This codes for CASSLGDNSASPLHF. The V and J genes are TRBV28 and TRBJ1-6; D is possibly TRBD1 (6 bases). The CDR3 is 15 amino acids. V lost 5 bases to trimming and J lost 9 bases, with 17 bases between them. Germline assignment: CDR1 MDHEN and CDR2 SYDVKM.

V and J are TRBV19 and TRBJ2-7, with D unresolved. From germline, CDR1 is LNHDA and CDR2 SQIVND (reference sequence). The V gene lost 0 bases and the J gene lost 0 bases, with 6 bases spanning the gap. CDR3 length: 14 residues. Here the CDR3 reads CASSIDVSSYEQYF. CDR3 sequence (DNA): TGTGCCAGTAGTATAGACGTGAGCTCCTACGAGCAGTACTTC.

The chain is built from TRBV25-1 and TRBJ1-4; D gene ambiguous. The germline V gene has CDR1 MGHDK and CDR2 SYGVNS. Between the trimmed V and J ends, which lost 3 bases and 8 bases, there was a span of 19 bases. CDR3 length: 16 residues. DNA for the CDR3: TGTGCCAGCAGTGACCCCCGTATAGGAGGGTTGGAAAAACTGTTTTTT. It translates to CASSDPRIGGLEKLFF.

The chain joins TRBV7-8 to TRBJ2-1; TRBD1 matches at 10 bases. The CDR3 contains 15 residues. Germline trimming cut 6 bases from V and 10 bases from J; bases unmatched to any gene: 12. The V gene's germline CDR1 is SGHVS and CDR2 FQNEAQ. The CDR3 DNA is TGTGCCAGCAGAAAAGACAGGGGGCGAAGAGAAGAGCAGTTCTTC. Its translation is CASRKDRGRREEQFF.

This clone was seen once. The chain carries TRBV28 and TRBJ2-3; D is possibly TRBD2 (6 bases). V was cut by 8 bases and J by 4 bases, with 10 bases left in between. CDR3 size: 12 residues. Germline assignment: CDR1 MDHEN and CDR2 SYDVKM. CDR3 DNA: TGTGCCAGCGGGGGGAATCCAGATACGCAGTATTTT. This gives the protein CASGGNPDTQYF.

V is TRBV5-1 and J is TRBJ1-6, with no clear D. V was cut by 0 bases and J by 8 bases, with 18 bases left in between. This CDR3 spans 17 amino acids. The germline gives CDR1 SGHRS, CDR2 YFSETQ. CDR3 in DNA: TGCGCCAGCAGCTTGGTCCAGGCTGTCTCCTGGGATTCACCCCTCCACTTT. Translated: CASSLVQAVSWDSPLHF.

The CDR3 nucleotides are TGTGCCAGCAGCTTGTGGACAGGGGGGAGCACAGATACGCAGTATTTT. Amino acids: CASSLWTGGSTDTQYF. The chain has TRBV7-9 and TRBJ2-3, with 10 nucleotides matching TRBD1. Per the germline V gene, CDR1 is SEHNR and CDR2 is FQNEAQ (reference sequence). This CDR3 contains 16 residues. The junction had 3 bases not matched to a gene; V was cut back by 3 bases and J by 0 bases. The full variable domain, completed using reference TRBV7-9 and TRBJ2-3, is DTGVSQNPRHKITKRGQNVTFRCDPISEHNRLYWYRQTLGQGPEFLTYFQNEAQLEKSRLLSDRFSAERPKGSFSTLEIQRTEQGDSAMYLCASSLWTGGSTDTQYFGPGTRLTVL.

V usage is TRBV5-1 and J usage is TRBJ1-3; D is ambiguous. The germline V gene has CDR1 SGHRS and CDR2 YFSETQ. V lost 0 bases to trimming and J lost 0 bases, with 7 bases between them. This CDR3 has 15 residues. The CDR3 reads CASSLVAGSGNTIYF. CDR3 in DNA: TGCGCCAGCAGCTTGGTCGCAGGCTCTGGAAACACCATATATTTT. Drawing the rest from reference TRBV5-1 and TRBJ1-3, the complete variable domain is KAGVTQTPRYLIKTRGQQVTLSCSPISGHRSVSWYQQTPGQGLQFLFEYFSETQRNKGNFPGRFSGRQFSNSRSEMNVSTLELGDSALYLCASSLVAGSGNTIYFGEGSWLTVV.

The chain couples TRBV6-5 to TRBJ2-7; perhaps TRBD2 as D (5 bases). Trimming removed 4 bases at V and 2 bases at J, with 12 bases between. Germline V gene data show CDR1 as MNHEY and CDR2 as SVGAGI. This CDR3 is 14 amino acids long. The CDR3 reads CASSFQSGTYEQYF. CDR3 DNA: TGTGCCAGCAGTTTTCAATCGGGGACCTACGAGCAGTACTTC.

The chain is built from TRBV2 and TRBJ2-5; weak D call: TRBD2 (7 bases). This CDR3 has 12 amino acids. V lost 8 bases to trimming and J lost 5 bases, with 12 bases between them. CDR1 is SNHLY, CDR2 FYNNEI, per germline. For the CDR3, the DNA is TGTGCCAGCCGAAGGGGGGGGGAGACCCAGTACTTC. Translating it yields CASRRGGETQYF.

This clone came up once. The chain has TRBV21-1 and TRBJ2-2; the table assigns TRBD2, which was not confirmed against the DNA. TRBV21-1 is deemed a pseudogene. The CDR3 has 12 residues. CDR3 protein: CASSKSLGELFF. CDR3 coding DNA: TGTGCCAGCAGCAAATCTTTAGGGGAGCTGTTTTTT.

The V call is TRBV30, the J call TRBJ1-3; D is unresolved. The germline V gene has CDR1 GTSNPN and CDR2 SVGIG (reference sequence). Trimming shortened V by 3 bases and J by 0 bases, and 18 bases separated the two germline ends. This CDR3 is built from 17 residues. The CDR3 DNA reads TGTGCCTGGAGCGTCCCCCCTGACTCCTACTCTGGAAACACCATATATTTT. It encodes CAWSVPPDSYSGNTIYF.